Presented here are 7 T cell receptor beta chains from one specimen sequenced in a study of cytomegalovirus exposure and HLA in healthy donors. The PCR ran on 60 Vbeta and 13 Jbeta primers. Measured with immunoSEQ multiplex PCR; TCRdb has only the in-frame clones, and not every one. The repertoire holds 65,000 to 85,000 clones, about 76% seen once, with over 10% in the top ten. Sequencing was carried out using PBMCs. The receptors were gathered from a male donor in good health and CMV-seropositive.

This clone was detected a few times. The chain combines TRBV5-1 with TRBJ2-5, with D possibly being TRBD1 (5 bases). V was pared by 4 bases and J by 5 bases, with 15 bases between. Germline CDR1 SGHRS, CDR2 YFSETQ. The CDR3 is 14 residues long. The CDR3: CASSNRQNHETQYF. The CDR3 coding sequence is TGCGCCAGCAGCAACCGACAGAATCACGAGACCCAGTACTTC.

V is TRBV28 and J is TRBJ2-3; D gene unclear. CDR3 length: 12 residues. The germline CDR1 and CDR2 sequences are MDHEN and SYDVKM. V lost 5 bases to trimming and J lost 2 bases, with 5 bases between them. CDR3 amino acids: CASSPITDTQYF. For the CDR3, the DNA is TGTGCCAGCAGTCCTATCACAGATACGCAGTATTTT.

The chain is built from TRBV7-8 and TRBJ1-3, with 12 bases lining up with TRBD1. Germline V gene sequence: CDR1 SGHVS, CDR2 FQNEAQ. The CDR3 runs 18 residues. The trim removed 4 bases at V and 4 bases at J, leaving 11 bases unmatched. CDR3 bases: TGTGCCAGCAGCTCAAATGGCGGGACAGGGGGCTCAGGAAACACCATATATTTT. Its translation is CASSSNGGTGGSGNTIYF.

There are a few counts of this clone. The chain employs TRBV11-3 and TRBJ2-1; D is perhaps TRBD1 (6 bases). The V gene's germline CDR1 is SGHNT and CDR2 YENEEA. Deletions cut 4 bases from V and 12 bases from J, with 13 bases between. The CDR3 sequence is 12 residues long. The CDR3 reads CASSSNTGSQFF. CDR3 bases: TGTGCCAGCAGCTCGAATACAGGGTCGCAGTTCTTC.

The V call is TRBV11-1, the J call TRBJ2-1; D possibly corresponds to TRBD2 (5 bases). The CDR3 totals 15 residues. The germline gives CDR1 SGHAT, CDR2 FQDESV (reference sequence). V was cut by 5 bases and J by 4 bases, with 15 bases left in between. CDR3 amino acids: CASSLQSTIYNEQFF. CDR3 DNA: TGTGCCAGCAGCCTGCAGTCGACTATATACAATGAGCAGTTCTTC.

The chain employs TRBV9 and TRBJ2-1; no clear D gene. This CDR3 region has 13 residues. V lost 3 bases to trimming and J lost 6 bases, with 10 bases between them. Germline CDR1 and CDR2: SGDLS and YYNGEE. The CDR3 protein is CASSAGPRNEQFF. The CDR3 DNA reads as TGTGCCAGCAGCGCCGGTCCGCGCAATGAGCAGTTCTTC.

The chain recombines TRBV4-2 with TRBJ1-3, with D possibly TRBD1 on 5 matching bases. This CDR3 comprises 16 residues. Trimming shortened V by 1 base and J by 0 bases, and 10 bases separated the two germline ends. Germline loops: CDR1 LGHNA, CDR2 YNFKEQ. Here the CDR3 DNA reads TGTGCCAGCAGCCAAGTTGACAGCAGCTCTGGAAACACCATATATTTT. This encodes CASSQVDSSSGNTIYF.